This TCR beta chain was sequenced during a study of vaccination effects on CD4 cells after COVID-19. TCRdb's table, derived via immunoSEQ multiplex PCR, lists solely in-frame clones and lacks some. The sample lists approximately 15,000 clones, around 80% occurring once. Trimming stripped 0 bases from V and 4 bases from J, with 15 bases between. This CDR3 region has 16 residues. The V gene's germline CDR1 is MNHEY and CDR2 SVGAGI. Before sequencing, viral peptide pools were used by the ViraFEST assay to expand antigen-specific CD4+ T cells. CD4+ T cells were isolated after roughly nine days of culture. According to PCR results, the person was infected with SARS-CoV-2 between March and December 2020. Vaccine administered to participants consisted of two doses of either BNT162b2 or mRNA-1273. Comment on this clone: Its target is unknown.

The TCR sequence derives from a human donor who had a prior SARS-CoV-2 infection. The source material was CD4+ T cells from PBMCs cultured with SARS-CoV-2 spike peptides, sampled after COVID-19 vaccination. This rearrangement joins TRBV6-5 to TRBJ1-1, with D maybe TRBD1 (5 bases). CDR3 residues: CASSYSVEKGFTEAFF. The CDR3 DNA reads TGTGCCAGCAGTTACTCGGTAGAAAAGGGGTTCACTGAAGCTTTCTTT.